This T cell receptor beta chain was documented in a study of OX40 agonist ivuxolimab in advanced cancers. Only in-frame clones appear in the TCRdb table, and some are missing; sequencing was by immunoSEQ multiplex PCR. In the table there are approximately 74,000 clones, about three quarters of which are singletons. This TCR was sampled from an adult with an advanced solid tumor such as melanoma, head and neck, liver or kidney cancer. This specimen consisted of CD4+ or CD8+ T cells sorted from blood, obtained in a trial of the OX40 agonist ivuxolimab.

The CDR3 nucleotides read TGTGCCAGCAGACTCAGCGGGAGGGGTACCTACGAGCAGTACTTC. As protein: CASRLSGRGTYEQYF. The chain joins TRBV6-5 to TRBJ2-7, with TRBD2 matching over 10 bases. The germline CDR1 and CDR2 sequences are MNHEY and SVGAGI. This CDR3 region has 15 residues. J lost 2 bases, V lost 6 bases, and 7 bases had no gene match.